The 23 T cell receptor beta chains listed next were all sequenced from one sample in a study of blood T cell repertoires in COVID-19 (dated by TCRdb to 2020 to 2021). Libraries were constructed by the immunoSEQ multiplex PCR assay. TCRdb mirrors the immuneACCESS table, restricted to in-frame sequences. Some clones are absent from its copies; in checked studies, under half trace to an unresolved V gene, and the reason for the others is unknown. Across this sample there are approximately 260,000 clones, with roughly 82% seen only once. The ten biggest clones cover approximately 4.9% of the sample. Specimen: peripheral blood. The source is a woman older than 75 with active or convalescent COVID-19.

The V call is TRBV15, the J call TRBJ1-3; D not certain. The CDR3 covers 14 residues. Trimming removed 3 bases at V and 3 bases at J, with 9 bases between. The germline V gene encodes CDR1 LNHNV and CDR2 YYDKDF (reference sequence). The CDR3 spells CATSSQSNGNTIYF. The CDR3 DNA reads as TGTGCCACCAGCAGCCAGTCAAATGGAAACACCATATATTTT.

The chain employs TRBV5-4 and TRBJ1-1; D gene uncertain. The germline V gene encodes CDR1 SGHNT and CDR2 YYREEE (reference sequence). The CDR3 has 14 residues. Trimming pared 0 bases from V and 1 base from J, leaving 7 bases between. CDR3: CASSLVLGNTEAFF. The CDR3 bases are TGTGCCAGCAGCTTGGTTCTCGGGAACACTGAAGCTTTCTTT.

V gene TRBV11-2 combines with J gene TRBJ2-7; D is unclear. V lost 3 bases, J lost 3 bases, and 3 bases lay in between. The CDR3 covers 11 residues. The germline V gene has CDR1 SGHAT and CDR2 FQNNGV. Here the CDR3 reads CASSFRYEQYF. The CDR3 coding sequence is TGTGCCAGCAGCTTCCGCTACGAGCAGTACTTC.

Concerning this clone itself: Relative to the germline gene, one junction end is altered; a read error may explain this. The V call is TRBV19, the J call TRBJ1-6, with a possible D match to TRBD1 (6 bases). Germline values: CDR1 LNHDA, CDR2 SQIVND (reference sequence). The CDR3 is 17 amino acids. The CDR3 DNA is TGTGCCAGTAGTATGCGACAGGTTCGGTCGATTAATTCGCCCCTCCACTTT. This encodes CASSMRQVRSINSPLHF.

This clone was counted a few times. The V call is TRBV5-3, the J call TRBJ1-2; TRBD1 agrees at 9 bases. TRBV5-3 is placed among ORFs of uncertain function. J was trimmed by 3 bases and V by 4 bases; bases with no gene match: 4. The CDR3 extends over 14 amino acids. The CDR3, as DNA: TGTGCCAGAAGCGCGGACAGGGGCCACTATGGCTACACCTTC. Translation gives CARSADRGHYGYTF.

This clone showed up just a few times. V usage is TRBV4-1 and J usage is TRBJ2-1; 9 bases are a match to TRBD1. This CDR3 is 16 amino acids long. The trim removed 2 bases at V and 7 bases at J, leaving 9 bases unmatched. Looked up from germline, CDR1 is MGHRA and CDR2 is YSYEKL. Here the CDR3 DNA reads TGCGCCAGCAGCCAACCTGGGGACAGGGTCCGGAATGAGCAGTTCTTC. It codes for CASSQPGDRVRNEQFF.

The genes are TRBV9 and TRBJ2-3; possibly TRBD1 for D (5 bases). Trimming took 4 bases from V and 4 from J, leaving 10 bases between them. This CDR3 is 13 amino acids long. The germline CDR1 and CDR2 sequences are SGDLS and YYNGEE. The CDR3 loop is CASSSRAPDTQYF. The DNA of the CDR3 is TGTGCCAGCAGCTCCAGGGCGCCAGATACGCAGTATTTT.

This chain uses TRBV18 with TRBJ1-5; 7 nucleotides line up with TRBD1. This CDR3 comprises 14 residues. The germline gives CDR1 KGHSH, CDR2 LQKENI. The V and J ends lost 4 bases and 3 bases, in that order; junction bases with no gene match: 3. This CDR3 is CASSRGTDNQPQHF. In nucleotides, the CDR3 is TGTGCCAGCTCACGCGGGACAGACAATCAGCCCCAGCATTTT.

This clone was picked up a small number of times. This rearrangement joins TRBV6-5 to TRBJ2-7; 10 bases are a match to TRBD1. CDR3 length equals 15 residues. Germline CDR1 is MNHEY and CDR2 is SVGAGI. The V gene end was trimmed by 5 bases and the J gene end by 5 bases; junction bases not matched to a gene: 9. The CDR3 loop is CASSPQGQGYHEQYF. The DNA for the CDR3 is TGTGCCAGCAGTCCCCAGGGACAGGGGTACCACGAGCAGTACTTC.

This clone appeared a single time. CDR3 in DNA: TGTGCCAGCCAACAGGGGACGTCCGGCGGGGAGCTGTTTTTT. It codes for CASQQGTSGGELFF. V gene TRBV2 combines with J gene TRBJ2-2, with 7 bases matching TRBD1. This CDR3 comprises 14 residues. J gave up 7 bases and V 8 bases, and 10 bases lay outside the gene matches. The germline V gene has CDR1 SNHLY and CDR2 FYNNEI. Full variable domain (outside the CDR3, taken from reference TRBV2 and TRBJ2-2): EPEVTQTPSHQVTQMGQEVILRCVPISNHLYFYWYRQILGQKVEFLVSFYNNEISEKSEIFDDQFSVERPDGSNFTLKIRSTKLEDSAMYFCASQQGTSGGELFFGEGSRLTVL.

The chain links TRBV7-9 to TRBJ1-2; tentatively, D is TRBD1 (6 bases). The CDR3 is 14 amino acids. Germline CDR1 and CDR2: SEHNR and FQNEAQ (reference sequence). V dropped 0 bases and J dropped 1 base, with 6 bases sitting between them. The CDR3 loop is CASSLAGGNYGYTF. The CDR3 DNA follows: TGTGCCAGCAGCTTAGCAGGGGGTAACTATGGCTACACCTTC.

Remarks on this clone: Other nucleotide sequences in the sample specify the same CDR3. The chain joins TRBV18 to TRBJ2-1; 9 nucleotides align to TRBD1. V lost 2 bases and J lost 7; bases outside the gene matches: 0. The CDR3 extends over 13 amino acids. In germline, CDR1 is KGHSH, CDR2 LQKENI. CDR3 sequence: CASSPGTGNEQFF. CDR3 nucleotide sequence: TGTGCCAGCTCACCAGGGACAGGGAATGAGCAGTTCTTC. Full variable domain (remainder filled in from reference TRBV18 and TRBJ2-1): NAGVMQNPRHLVRRRGQEARLRCSPMKGHSHVYWYRQLPEEGLKFMVYLQKENIIDESGMPKERFSAEFPKEGPSILRIQQVVRGDSAAYFCASSPGTGNEQFFGPGTRLTVL.

This chain connects TRBV10-3 to TRBJ2-7, with D hard to call. The CDR3 runs 11 residues. V lost 7 bases and J 5 bases, leaving 9 bases between the germline ends. In germline, CDR1 is ENHRY, CDR2 SYGVKD. CDR3 sequence: CAIMSTHEQYF. The CDR3 DNA reads as TGTGCCATCATGAGTACTCACGAGCAGTACTTC.

The chain is built from TRBV10-1 and TRBJ1-1; D not resolved. With 8 bases removed from V and 2 bases from J, the gap between germline ends came to 15 bases. Germline CDR1 reads WNHNN; CDR2 reads SYGVQD (reference sequence). The CDR3 extends over 14 amino acids. The DNA for the CDR3 is TGCGCCAGCTCAAAGGGCCGGGGAAACACTGAAGCTTTCTTT. This codes for CASSKGRGNTEAFF.

The chain combines TRBV18 with TRBJ1-6; 11 nucleotides agree with TRBD1. V gave up 3 bases and J gave up 13 bases; unmatched junction bases: 5. This CDR3 is built from 14 residues. Germline assignment: CDR1 KGHSH and CDR2 LQKENI. CDR3: CASSPGTGGYPLHF. The CDR3 DNA sequence: TGTGCCAGCTCACCGGGGACAGGGGGATATCCCCTCCACTTT.

This chain uses TRBV2 with TRBJ2-3, with D possibly TRBD2 on 6 matching bases. Germline loops: CDR1 SNHLY, CDR2 FYNNEI. The V and J ends lost 6 bases and 0 bases respectively, with 13 bases between them. The CDR3 runs 15 residues. CDR3 residues: CASRDSGTSTDTQYF. The CDR3 nucleotides are TGTGCCAGCAGGGATAGCGGTACTAGCACAGATACGCAGTATTTT.

The genes are TRBV10-3 and TRBJ2-7, with D maybe TRBD2 (6 bases). With 6 bases removed from V and 7 bases from J, the gap between germline ends came to 19 bases. The CDR3 totals 14 residues. CDR1 ENHRY and CDR2 SYGVKD come from the germline V gene. CDR3 residues: CAIRRTGTRNEQYF. CDR3 in DNA: TGTGCCATCAGGCGAACCGGGACTCGGAATGAGCAGTACTTC.

The chain carries TRBV30 and TRBJ2-2; TRBD2 aligns across 7 bases. This CDR3 is built from 13 residues. Germline values: CDR1 GTSNPN, CDR2 SVGIG (reference sequence). V lost 5 bases to trimming and J lost 5 bases; unmatched junction nucleotides: 5. This chain's CDR3 is CAWQAGVTGELFF. The CDR3 DNA reads TGTGCCTGGCAGGCGGGGGTGACCGGGGAGCTGTTTTTT.

Only one count was recorded for this clone. The rearrangement links TRBV5-1 to TRBJ1-6; D uncertain. Germline CDR1 is SGHRS and CDR2 is YFSETQ. V was clipped by 2 bases and J by 8 bases, with 14 bases between them. The CDR3 is 15 amino acids. The CDR3 reads CASSLHPQEDSPLHF. The CDR3 DNA follows: TGCGCCAGCAGCTTACACCCCCAAGAGGATTCACCCCTCCACTTT.

This chain joins TRBV5-8 and TRBJ1-3, with D uncertain. Germline V gene data show CDR1 as SGHTS and CDR2 as YDEGEE. There are 15 residues in the CDR3. Trimming took 6 bases from V and 2 from J, leaving 15 bases between them. CDR3: CASTLTGGPGNTIYF. CDR3 nucleotide sequence: TGTGCCAGCACTCTTACCGGAGGGCCTGGAAACACCATATATTTT.

V is TRBV29-1 and J is TRBJ1-5; possibly TRBD1 for D (6 bases). V was shortened by 4 bases and J by 3 bases, with 10 bases between the two germline ends. Germline V gene lookup returns CDR1 SQVTM and CDR2 ANQGSEA. The CDR3 has 13 residues. DNA of the CDR3: TGCAGCGTTGGTCAGGGGCTCAATCAGCCCCAGCATTTT. Translation gives CSVGQGLNQPQHF.

The chain links TRBV23-1 to TRBJ1-2, with 10 positions matching TRBD1. TRBV23-1 is labeled an ORF, and its function is uncertain. V lost 4 bases and J lost 1; bases outside the gene matches: 9. This CDR3 region has 17 residues. This CDR3 is CASSRPGQGRGNYGYTF. Written as DNA, the CDR3 is TGCGCCAGCAGTCGACCGGGACAGGGGAGAGGTAACTATGGCTACACCTTC.

The V gene is TRBV18, the J gene TRBJ1-1; 8 bases map to TRBD1. The CDR3 covers 14 residues. Germline V gene lookup returns CDR1 KGHSH and CDR2 LQKENI. Trimming removed 3 bases from V and 11 bases from J; junction bases left unmatched: 11. In nucleotides, the CDR3 is TGTGCCAGCTCACCCCGAAGTGGACAGGGTTTGGCTTTCTTT. Translating gives CASSPRSGQGLAFF.